The TCR beta chain under discussion was sequenced for a study of blood T cell repertoires in COVID-19. Germline CDR1 and CDR2: WNHNN and SYGVQD (reference sequence). Trimming shortened V by 2 bases and J by 8 bases, and 21 bases separated the two germline ends. The CDR3 is 17 amino acids. Data came from immunoSEQ multiplex PCR; TCRdb stores just in-frame clones and leaves some out. The data hold 30,000 to 40,000 clones, with around 82% observed a single time. The chain has TRBV10-1 and TRBJ2-2; a weak D match, TRBD2 (7 bases). This TCR came from a middle-aged man with acute or convalescent COVID-19. Sequencing used peripheral blood. CDR3 region: CASSETTNAGARGELFF. The CDR3 bases are TGCGCCAGCAGTGAGACCACGAACGCGGGGGCTCGTGGGGAGCTGTTTTTT.